The sequence of this T cell receptor (beta chain) was determined in a study of blood T cell repertoires in COVID-19. Some clones are missing from TCRdb's copy, which holds only in-frame ones; the method was immunoSEQ multiplex PCR. Of 150,000 to 200,000 clones detected, roughly 88% appear once; the ten largest clones hold less than 3.5%. Germline V gene sequence: CDR1 SGHTA, CDR2 FQGNSA. This CDR3 has 15 residues. The V gene end was trimmed by 3 bases and the J gene end by 6 bases; junction bases not matched to a gene: 6. The receptor was derived from an older woman with acute or convalescent COVID-19. Sequencing used peripheral blood. This sequence joins TRBV7-2 and TRBJ2-7; 12 nucleotides agree with TRBD1. CDR3 nucleotide sequence: TGTGCCAGCAGCTTGGGGACAGGGGGCTCGTTCGAGCAGTACTTC. This translates into CASSLGTGGSFEQYF.